The 5 T cell receptor beta chains below come from one sample, sequenced in a study of T cell repertoires in cytomegalovirus infection. TCRdb called the reads again in MiXCR, with one record for every CDR3 protein. The data contain roughly 570,000 distinct CDR3 sequences, approximately 40% of them seen just once; the ten biggest clones take up 48%. For these TCRs, the target antigens are not known. Sequenced here: cultured PBMCs, sampled from culture after CMV antigen stimulation. All receptors come from a human donor in good health (CMV status not recorded). Some clones in this sample may be carry-over from other donors' samples.

This clonotype was recorded a few times. The DNA of the CDR3 is TGCGCCAGCACCAGGGAGATGTACCAAGAGACCCAGTACTTC. The encoded protein is CASTREMYQETQYF. V usage is TRBV5-1 and J usage is TRBJ2-5; possibly TRBD1 or TRBD2 for D (5 bases each). Germline-derived CDR1 and CDR2 are SGHRS and YFSETQ. Trimming shortened V by 6 bases and J by 0 bases, and 12 bases separated the two germline ends. There are 14 residues in the CDR3.

This clonotype was observed once. This chain joins TRBV5-1 and TRBJ2-4; TRBD2 matches at 10 bases. Germline V gives CDR1 SGHRS, CDR2 YFSETQ. Losses at the gene ends were 1 base for V and 0 bases for J; bases not matched to a gene: 10. CDR3 length: 19 amino acids. This CDR3 is CASSLSLAGAGSAKNIQYF. In nucleotides, the CDR3 is TGCGCCAGCAGCTTGTCCCTAGCGGGAGCGGGTTCAGCCAAAAACATTCAGTACTTC.

V gene TRBV4-1 combines with J gene TRBJ1-2; D unclear. The germline CDR1 and CDR2 sequences are MGHRA and YSYEKL. The CDR3 length is 14 residues. The V and J ends lost 1 base and 1 base respectively, with 7 bases between them. The CDR3 is CASSQGVFNYGYTF. The CDR3 nucleotides read TGCGCCAGCAGCCAAGGGGTATTTAACTATGGCTACACCTTC.

This clonotype was picked up a small number of times. The genes are TRBV27 and TRBJ2-5; perhaps TRBD2 as D (7 bases). CDR3 length: 14 residues. Germline V gene data show CDR1 as MNHEY and CDR2 as SMNVEV (reference sequence). Trimming pared 2 bases from V and 5 bases from J, leaving 12 bases between. The CDR3 spells CASSLVGGRETQYF. CDR3 bases: TGTGCCAGCAGTTTAGTGGGGGGGCGGGAGACCCAGTACTTC.

V gene TRBV11-2 combines with J gene TRBJ2-7; D is possibly TRBD1 or TRBD2 (7 bases each). This CDR3 comprises 16 residues. Deletions cut 4 bases from V and 2 bases from J, with 18 bases between. The germline gives CDR1 SGHAT, CDR2 FQNNGV. CDR3 amino acids: CASSSNRGGFPYEQYF. CDR3 in DNA: TGTGCCAGCAGCTCAAACAGGGGAGGGTTTCCCTACGAGCAGTACTTC. The whole variable domain, remainder taken from reference TRBV11-2 and TRBJ2-7, is EAGVAQSPRYKIIEKRQSVAFWCNPISGHATLYWYQQILGQGPKLLIQFQNNGVVDDSQLPKDRFSAERLKGVDSTLKIQPAKLEDSAVYLCASSSNRGGFPYEQYFGPGTRLTVT.